These T cell receptor beta chains were read from a single sample in a study of OX40 agonist ivuxolimab in advanced cancers. The data were produced by immunoSEQ multiplex PCR, yet TCRdb's version contains in-frame clones alone and is incomplete. The sample has 55,000 to 80,000 clones, 80% to 95% seen once; the top ten hold around 0.63%. The sequences come from CD4+ or CD8+ T cells sorted from blood, collected in a trial of the OX40 agonist ivuxolimab. The source is an adult with an advanced solid tumor such as melanoma, head and neck, liver or kidney cancer. The CDR3 runs from the conserved cysteine through the conserved F or W. Part of the rows lack a size; the others show once, few, many or a class for expanded clones.

abundance,v_gene,j_gene,CDR3aa
NA,TRBV7-2,TRBJ2-5,CASSSSGRGGLQETQYF
NA,TRBV5-4,TRBJ1-4,CASSRWTGGLREKLFF
NA,TRBV9,TRBJ1-2,CASSEGQGAGYGYTF
NA,TRBV18,TRBJ1-1,CASSLHLTGNTEAFF
NA,TRBV18,TRBJ2-2,CASSSGTGETGELFF
NA,TRBV9,TRBJ1-1,CASSMNRGPDNTEAFF
NA,TRBV7-3,TRBJ1-2,CASTQWERKDYGYTF
NA,TRBV27,TRBJ2-7,CASNQTSDSGEQYF
NA,TRBV4-2,TRBJ1-3,CASSQDLGEGARNTIYF
NA,TRBV19,TRBJ2-7,CASSMSQGTSREQYF
NA,TRBV27,TRBJ2-7,CASSRTSGSLEQYF
once,TRBV9,TRBJ2-1,CASSVGYWENEQFF
NA,TRBV5-6,TRBJ1-2,CASSLAHSGYTF
NA,TRBV30,TRBJ2-5,CAWMDRGRLETQYF
NA,TRBV6-1,TRBJ2-4,CASSLRERERNIQYF
NA,TRBV18,TRBJ2-7,CASSGGTYEQYF
NA,TRBV11-2,TRBJ2-1,CASSLSTGQYNEQFF
once,TRBV6-1,TRBJ2-4,CASRAEVGNIQYF
NA,TRBV5-4,TRBJ2-2,CASSSRTSGGSTGELFF
NA,TRBV6-5,TRBJ2-7,CASSRWDRENEQYF
once,TRBV29-1,TRBJ2-7,CSVRPTGYSDYEQYF
NA,TRBV6-6,TRBJ2-7,CASSYLSDTLNEQYF
NA,TRBV30,TRBJ2-2,CAWKQGPNTGELFF
NA,TRBV19,TRBJ2-5,CASSMRGQETQYF
NA,TRBV7-9,TRBJ1-2,CASSSPGTFYGYTF
NA,TRBV6-1,TRBJ1-1,CASRQSRDRVTEAFF
NA,TRBV6-6,TRBJ1-1,CASSIQGGTEAFF
NA,TRBV11-2,TRBJ2-5,CASSLDGGMVGQYF
NA,TRBV30,TRBJ2-5,CAWSSPRGQETQYF
NA,TRBV5-1,TRBJ2-3,CASSSRTGLDTQYF
NA,TRBV18,TRBJ2-7,CASSPRLTGESYEQYF
NA,TRBV5-1,TRBJ2-5,CASSTGLAGQETQYF
NA,TRBV18,TRBJ2-2,CASSPGQNTGELFF
NA,TRBV14,TRBJ1-1,CASSPLGVSMNTEAFF
NA,TRBV14,TRBJ2-7,CASSQVVDYEQYF
NA,TRBV7-9,TRBJ2-7,CASSFSQTFYEQYF
NA,TRBV29-1,TRBJ2-1,CSVAGGRNEQFF
once,TRBV6-1,TRBJ1-3,CASKPGSQGNTIYF
NA,TRBV4-2,TRBJ2-2,CASSQRRGPGELFF
NA,TRBV18,TRBJ1-3,CASSPLGTGYGNTIYF
NA,TRBV2,TRBJ2-3,CASLLQGTDTQYF
NA,TRBV30,TRBJ1-6,CAWNPAGSPLHF
NA,TRBV7-9,TRBJ1-2,CASNLARDYGYTF
NA,TRBV10-1,TRBJ2-1,CASRTSGSNEQFF